Many counts were recorded for the clone carrying this T cell receptor beta chain. Its cognate antigen is unknown. This sample was included in a study of regulatory T cells in long-lasting Graves disease. The study's findings and limits: Gene preferences differed: TRBV28, TRBJ1-2, TRBJ2-5 in persistent cases. Not thyroid tissue but only peripheral blood was studied. Newly diagnosed Graves' patients exceeded persistent ones in TCR diversity.

CDR1 is MNHEY, CDR2 SVGAGI, per germline. V was pared by 2 bases and J by 3 bases, with 5 bases of the junction left unmatched. This CDR3 is 17 amino acids long. Library construction for TCR beta used iRepertoire HTBI primers and Arm-PCR of CDR3 regions. One entry per CDR3 protein results from TCRdb running MiXCR on the multiplex PCR reads. The data contain fewer than 550,000 distinct CDR3 sequences, about a sixth of them singletons. Time point specified: newly diagnosed GD, antithyroid drugs for less than 3 months. The authors made the TCR library using RNA they extracted from PBMCs. These data also formed part of another study, on T cells in Graves' hyperthyroidism and ophthalmopathy. That work states: Graves' hyperthyroidism qualified as stable when ophthalmopathy did not progress within 18 months.

Sequenced here: peripheral blood mononuclear cells (PBMCs), sampled at new diagnosis, from a patient treated with antithyroid drugs. This sequence joins TRBV6-5 and TRBJ2-7; 15 nucleotides agree with TRBD2. This clonotype originated in a woman aged 18-29 years with Graves disease. CDR3 in amino acids: CASSYAGLAGGDYEQYF. The CDR3 nucleotides are TGTGCCAGCAGTTACGCAGGACTAGCGGGAGGGGACTACGAGCAGTACTTC.